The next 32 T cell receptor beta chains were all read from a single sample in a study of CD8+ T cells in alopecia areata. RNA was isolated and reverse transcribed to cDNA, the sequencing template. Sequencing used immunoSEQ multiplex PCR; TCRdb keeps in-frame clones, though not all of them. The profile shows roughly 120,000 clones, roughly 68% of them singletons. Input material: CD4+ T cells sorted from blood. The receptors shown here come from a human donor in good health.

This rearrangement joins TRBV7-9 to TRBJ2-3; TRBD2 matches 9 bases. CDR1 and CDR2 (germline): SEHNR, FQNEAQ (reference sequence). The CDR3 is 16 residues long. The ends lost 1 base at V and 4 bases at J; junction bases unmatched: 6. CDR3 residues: CASSLDSGGTPDTQYF. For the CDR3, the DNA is TGTGCCAGCAGCTTAGACAGCGGGGGGACCCCAGATACGCAGTATTTT.

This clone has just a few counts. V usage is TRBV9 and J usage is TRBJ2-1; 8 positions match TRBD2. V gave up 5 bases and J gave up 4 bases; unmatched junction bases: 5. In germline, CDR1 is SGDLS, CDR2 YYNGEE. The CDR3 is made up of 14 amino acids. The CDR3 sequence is CASSGAGAYNEQFF. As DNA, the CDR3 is TGTGCCAGCAGTGGAGCGGGGGCGTACAATGAGCAGTTCTTC.

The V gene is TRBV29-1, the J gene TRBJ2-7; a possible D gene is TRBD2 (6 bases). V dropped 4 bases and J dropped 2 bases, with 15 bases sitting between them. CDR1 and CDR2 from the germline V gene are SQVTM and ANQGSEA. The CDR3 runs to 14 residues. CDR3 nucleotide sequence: TGCAGCGTTGGCTTGGGGGGAGGCACCTACGAGCAGTACTTC. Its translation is CSVGLGGGTYEQYF.

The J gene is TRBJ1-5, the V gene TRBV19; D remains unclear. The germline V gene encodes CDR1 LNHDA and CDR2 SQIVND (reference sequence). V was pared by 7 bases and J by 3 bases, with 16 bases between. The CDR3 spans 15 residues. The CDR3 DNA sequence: TGTGCCAGTAAGCCGTCGAGCAGAATCAATCAGCCCCAGCATTTT. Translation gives CASKPSSRINQPQHF.

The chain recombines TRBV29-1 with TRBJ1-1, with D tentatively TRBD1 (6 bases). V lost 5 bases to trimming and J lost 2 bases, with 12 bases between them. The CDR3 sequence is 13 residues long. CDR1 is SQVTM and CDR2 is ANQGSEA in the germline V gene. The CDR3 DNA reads TGCAGCGTTACGGGACACACAAACACTGAAGCTTTCTTT. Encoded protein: CSVTGHTNTEAFF.

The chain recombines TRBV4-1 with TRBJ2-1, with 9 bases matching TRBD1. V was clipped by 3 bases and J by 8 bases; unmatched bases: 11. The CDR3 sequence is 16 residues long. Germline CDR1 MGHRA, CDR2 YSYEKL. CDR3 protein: CASSQPLGTGPYEQFF. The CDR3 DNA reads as TGCGCCAGCAGCCAGCCCCTGGGGACAGGGCCCTATGAGCAGTTCTTC.

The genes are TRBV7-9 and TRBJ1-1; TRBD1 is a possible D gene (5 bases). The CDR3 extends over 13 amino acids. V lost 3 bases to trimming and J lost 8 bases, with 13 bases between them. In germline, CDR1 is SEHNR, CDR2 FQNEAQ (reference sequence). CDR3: CASSFGAREEAFF. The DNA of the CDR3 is TGTGCCAGCAGCTTCGGGGCAAGGGAGGAAGCTTTCTTT.

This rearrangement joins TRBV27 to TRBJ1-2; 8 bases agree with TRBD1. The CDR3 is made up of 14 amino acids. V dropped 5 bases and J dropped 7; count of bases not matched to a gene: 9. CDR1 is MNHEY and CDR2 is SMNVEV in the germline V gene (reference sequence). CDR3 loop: CASSPRQGYSGYTF. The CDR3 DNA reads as TGTGCCAGCAGTCCACGACAGGGGTATTCTGGCTACACCTTC.

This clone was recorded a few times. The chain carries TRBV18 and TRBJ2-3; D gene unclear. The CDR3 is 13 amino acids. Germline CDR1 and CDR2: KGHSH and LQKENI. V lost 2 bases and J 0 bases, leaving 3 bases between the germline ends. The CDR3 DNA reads TGTGCCAGCTCACCAGCCAGCACAGATACGCAGTATTTT. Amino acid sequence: CASSPASTDTQYF.

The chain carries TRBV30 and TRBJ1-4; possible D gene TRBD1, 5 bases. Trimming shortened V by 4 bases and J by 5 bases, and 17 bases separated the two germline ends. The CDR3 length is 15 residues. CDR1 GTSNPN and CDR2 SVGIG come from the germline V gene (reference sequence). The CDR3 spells CAWTPGTLRNEKLFF. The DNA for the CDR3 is TGTGCCTGGACCCCTGGGACGCTGCGGAATGAAAAACTGTTTTTT. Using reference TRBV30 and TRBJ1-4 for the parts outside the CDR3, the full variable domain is SQTIHQWPATLVQPVGSPLSLECTVEGTSNPNLYWYRQAAGRGLQLLFYSVGIGQISSEVPQNLSASRPQDRQFILSSKKLLLSDSGFYLCAWTPGTLRNEKLFFGSGTQLSVL.

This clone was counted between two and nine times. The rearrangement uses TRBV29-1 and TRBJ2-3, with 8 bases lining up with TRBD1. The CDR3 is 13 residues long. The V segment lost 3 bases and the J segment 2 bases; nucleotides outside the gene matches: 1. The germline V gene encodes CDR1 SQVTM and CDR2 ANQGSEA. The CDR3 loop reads CSVEGQVTDTQYF. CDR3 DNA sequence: TGCAGCGTTGAGGGACAGGTCACAGATACGCAGTATTTT.

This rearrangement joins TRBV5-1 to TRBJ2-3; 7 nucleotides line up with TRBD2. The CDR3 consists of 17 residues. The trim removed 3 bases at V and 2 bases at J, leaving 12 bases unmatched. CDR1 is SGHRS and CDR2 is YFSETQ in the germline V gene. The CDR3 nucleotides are TGCGCCAGCAGCTGGCAATGGGAGCGGGGATCCACAGATACGCAGTATTTT. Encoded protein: CASSWQWERGSTDTQYF.

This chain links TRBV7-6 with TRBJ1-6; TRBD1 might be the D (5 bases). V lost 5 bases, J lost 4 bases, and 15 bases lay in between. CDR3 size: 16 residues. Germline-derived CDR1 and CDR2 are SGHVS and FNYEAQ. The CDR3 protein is CASSPAGDSYNSPLHF. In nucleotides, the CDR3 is TGTGCCAGCAGCCCCGCGGGGGACTCTTATAATTCACCCCTCCACTTT.

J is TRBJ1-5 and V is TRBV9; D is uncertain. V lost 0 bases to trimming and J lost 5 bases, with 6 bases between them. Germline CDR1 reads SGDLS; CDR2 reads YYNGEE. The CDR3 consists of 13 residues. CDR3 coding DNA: TGTGCCAGCAGCGTAGGGGTGGATCAGCCCCAGCATTTT. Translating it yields CASSVGVDQPQHF.

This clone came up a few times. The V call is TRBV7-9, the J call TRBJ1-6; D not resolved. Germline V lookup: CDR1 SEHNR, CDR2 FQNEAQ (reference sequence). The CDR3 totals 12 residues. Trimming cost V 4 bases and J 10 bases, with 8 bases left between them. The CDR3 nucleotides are TGTGCCAGCAGCTCGTCGGGGTCACCCCTCCACTTT. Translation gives CASSSSGSPLHF.

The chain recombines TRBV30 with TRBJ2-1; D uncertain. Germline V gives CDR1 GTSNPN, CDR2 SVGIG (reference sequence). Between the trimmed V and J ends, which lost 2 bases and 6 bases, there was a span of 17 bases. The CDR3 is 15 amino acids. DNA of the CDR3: TGTGCCTGGAGTCTTGTGGGTAGGTTCGGCAATGAGCAGTTCTTC. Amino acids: CAWSLVGRFGNEQFF.

The chain's CDR3 is CASSWGQGAGEAFF. CDR3 bases: TGTGCCAGCAGCTGGGGACAGGGGGCTGGTGAAGCTTTCTTT. This chain uses TRBV7-9 with TRBJ1-1; 12 nucleotides line up with TRBD1. With V trimmed by 4 bases and J by 7 bases, 4 bases remained unmatched. Germline V gives CDR1 SEHNR, CDR2 FQNEAQ (reference sequence). This CDR3 is 14 amino acids long.

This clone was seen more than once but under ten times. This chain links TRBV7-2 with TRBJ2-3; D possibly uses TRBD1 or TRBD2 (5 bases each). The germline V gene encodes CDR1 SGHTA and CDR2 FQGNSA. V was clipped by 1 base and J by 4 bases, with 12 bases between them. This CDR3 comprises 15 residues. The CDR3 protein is CASSLDPGPADTQYF. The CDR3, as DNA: TGTGCCAGCAGCTTAGATCCGGGGCCGGCAGATACGCAGTATTTT.

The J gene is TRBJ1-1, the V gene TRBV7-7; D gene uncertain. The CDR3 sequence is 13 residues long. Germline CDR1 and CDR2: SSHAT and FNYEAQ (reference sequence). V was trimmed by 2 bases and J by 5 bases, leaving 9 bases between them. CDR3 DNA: TGTGCCAGCAGCTTAAAGGGAGGAACTGAAGCTTTCTTT. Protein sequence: CASSLKGGTEAFF.

CDR3 DNA sequence: TGTGCCAGCAGTCCCCTTCCACGGGACACTGAAGCTTTCTTT. Translating gives CASSPLPRDTEAFF. The rearrangement joins TRBV6-5 to TRBJ1-1; D is undetermined. The V and J ends lost 5 bases and 3 bases respectively, with 13 bases between them. Germline V gives CDR1 MNHEY, CDR2 SVGAGI. The CDR3 is made up of 14 amino acids.

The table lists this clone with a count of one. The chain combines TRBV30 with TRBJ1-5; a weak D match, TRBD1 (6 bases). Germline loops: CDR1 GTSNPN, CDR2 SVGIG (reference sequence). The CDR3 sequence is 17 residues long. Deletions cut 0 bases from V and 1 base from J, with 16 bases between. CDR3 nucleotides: TGTGCCTGGAGTGTTGCCGGGGGCGGTTTCAGCAATCAGCCCCAGCATTTT. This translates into CAWSVAGGGFSNQPQHF.

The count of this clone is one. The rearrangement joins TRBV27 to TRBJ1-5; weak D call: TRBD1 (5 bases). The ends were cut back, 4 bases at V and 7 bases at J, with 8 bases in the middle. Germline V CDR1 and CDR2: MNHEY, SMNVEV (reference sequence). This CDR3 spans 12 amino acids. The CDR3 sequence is CASSSTGQPQHF. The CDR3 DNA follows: TGTGCCAGCAGTTCCACAGGCCAGCCCCAGCATTTT.

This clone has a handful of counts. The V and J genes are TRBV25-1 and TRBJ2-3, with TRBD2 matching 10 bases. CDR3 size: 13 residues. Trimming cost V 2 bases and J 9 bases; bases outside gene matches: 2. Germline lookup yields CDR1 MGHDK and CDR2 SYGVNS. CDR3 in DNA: TGTGCCAGCAGTGAAACGACTAGCGGGACGCAGTATTTT. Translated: CASSETTSGTQYF.

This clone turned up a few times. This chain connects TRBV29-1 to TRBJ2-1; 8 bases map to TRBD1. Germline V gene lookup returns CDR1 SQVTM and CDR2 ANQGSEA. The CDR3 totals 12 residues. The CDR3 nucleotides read TGCAGTACAGGGGGGTCCTACAATGAGCAGTTCTTC. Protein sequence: CSTGGSYNEQFF.

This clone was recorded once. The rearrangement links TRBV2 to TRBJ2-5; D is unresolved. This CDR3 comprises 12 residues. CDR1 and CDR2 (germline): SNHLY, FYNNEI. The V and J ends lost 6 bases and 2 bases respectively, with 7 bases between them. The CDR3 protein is CASRGDQETQYF. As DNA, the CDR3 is TGTGCCAGCAGGGGCGATCAAGAGACCCAGTACTTC.

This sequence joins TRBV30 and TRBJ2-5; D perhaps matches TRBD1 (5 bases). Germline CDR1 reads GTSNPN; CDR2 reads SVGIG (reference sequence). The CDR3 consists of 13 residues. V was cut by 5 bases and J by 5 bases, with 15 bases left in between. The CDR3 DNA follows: TGTGCCTGGGAGTTGGGGCAGTTGGAGACCCAGTACTTC. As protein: CAWELGQLETQYF.

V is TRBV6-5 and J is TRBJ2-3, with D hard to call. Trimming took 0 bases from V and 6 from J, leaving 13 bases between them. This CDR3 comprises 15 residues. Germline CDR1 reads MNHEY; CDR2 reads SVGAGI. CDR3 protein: CASSYSSRAGDTQYF. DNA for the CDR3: TGTGCCAGCAGTTACTCGTCACGGGCCGGGGATACGCAGTATTTT.

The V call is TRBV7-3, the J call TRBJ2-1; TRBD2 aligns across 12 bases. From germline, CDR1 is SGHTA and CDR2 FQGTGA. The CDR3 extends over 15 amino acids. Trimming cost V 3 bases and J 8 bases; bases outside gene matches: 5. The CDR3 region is CASSFGLAGNHEQFF. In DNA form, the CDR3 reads TGTGCCAGCAGCTTCGGACTAGCGGGGAACCATGAGCAGTTCTTC.

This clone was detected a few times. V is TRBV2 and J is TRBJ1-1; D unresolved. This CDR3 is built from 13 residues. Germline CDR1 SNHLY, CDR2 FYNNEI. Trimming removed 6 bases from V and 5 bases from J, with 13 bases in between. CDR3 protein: CASRKDARTEAFF. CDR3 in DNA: TGTGCCAGCAGGAAGGATGCGAGGACTGAAGCTTTCTTT.

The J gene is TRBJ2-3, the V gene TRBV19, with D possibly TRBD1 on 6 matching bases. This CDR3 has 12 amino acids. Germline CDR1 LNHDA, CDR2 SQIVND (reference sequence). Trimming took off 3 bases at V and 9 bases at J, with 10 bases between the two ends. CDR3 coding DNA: TGTGCCAGTAGTATGGGGCAGGGGACGCAGTATTTT. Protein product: CASSMGQGTQYF. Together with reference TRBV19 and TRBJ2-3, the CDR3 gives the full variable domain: DGGITQSPKYLFRKEGQNVTLSCEQNLNHDAMYWYRQDPGQGLRLIYYSQIVNDFQKGDIAEGYSVSREKKESFPLTVTSAQKNPTAFYLCASSMGQGTQYFGPGTRLTVL.

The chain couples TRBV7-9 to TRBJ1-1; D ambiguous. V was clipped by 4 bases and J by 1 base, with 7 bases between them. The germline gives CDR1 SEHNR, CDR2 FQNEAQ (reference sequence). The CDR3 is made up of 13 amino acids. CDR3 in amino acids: CASSWSENTEAFF. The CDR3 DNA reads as TGTGCCAGCAGCTGGTCAGAGAACACTGAAGCTTTCTTT.

The CDR3 region is CASSDVREGYEQYF. In DNA form, the CDR3 reads TGTGCCAGCAGTGACGTAAGGGAGGGGTACGAGCAGTACTTC. The chain joins TRBV25-1 to TRBJ2-7; 7 bases fit TRBD2. The CDR3 covers 14 residues. Germline values: CDR1 MGHDK, CDR2 SYGVNS. Trimming cost V 3 bases and J 4 bases; bases outside gene matches: 6.